This TCR beta chain was retrieved from a study of identifying expanded T cells in peripheral blood. Assay used: immunoSEQ multiplex PCR; TCRdb lists only in-frame clones, some missing. This table holds around 91,000 clones, roughly 88% found once. For this clone: Its antigen remains unidentified.

Germline lookup yields CDR1 SGHAT and CDR2 FQNNGV. Trimming pared 5 bases from V and 3 bases from J, leaving 5 bases between. The CDR3 is 12 residues long. Overall study findings and caveats: Over approximately two and four weeks, about 15 and 18 clones changed, versus approximately 1.1 between replicates. Across healthy donors, higher total template counts meant significantly greater roughly 2-week count variance.

The receptor was isolated from a person aged 18-69 years in good health. Sample: blood. The chain combines TRBV11-2 with TRBJ2-1; a weak D match, TRBD2 (5 bases). CDR3: CASSRDYNEQFF. The CDR3 DNA reads as TGTGCCAGCAGCCGGGACTACAATGAGCAGTTCTTC.